Listed below are T cell receptor beta chains from one sample, sequenced in a study of blood T cell repertoires in COVID-19. The protocol was immunoSEQ multiplex PCR, while the TCRdb copy is restricted to in-frame clones and leaves out a portion. The sample carries around 92,000 clones, roughly 88% recorded once. Material: peripheral blood. These TCRs come from a human donor in a cohort sampled during active COVID-19. Both conserved end residues are part of each CDR3.

V gene: TRBV6-2/TRBV6-3; J gene: TRBJ1-1; CDR3 protein: CASSWVTDTEAFF
V gene: TRBV11-2; J gene: TRBJ2-3; CDR3 protein: CASSFRGGDTQYF
V gene: TRBV9; J gene: TRBJ2-1; CDR3 protein: CASSVGRNEQFF
V gene: TRBV14; J gene: TRBJ2-5; CDR3 protein: CASSQVPRETQYF
V gene: TRBV11-1; J gene: TRBJ2-7; CDR3 protein: CASSQTDRPSSYEQYF
V gene: TRBV15; J gene: TRBJ2-5; CDR3 protein: CATSRNLKGAGETQYF
V gene: TRBV30; J gene: TRBJ1-4; CDR3 protein: CAWSPGGNEKLFF
V gene: TRBV7-2; J gene: TRBJ1-2; CDR3 protein: CASSLAVDGTGSYGYTF
V gene: TRBV7-2; J gene: TRBJ1-1; CDR3 protein: CASSLARGFDTEAFF
V gene: TRBV29-1; J gene: TRBJ2-3; CDR3 protein: CSVTWARPSTDTQYF
V gene: TRBV24-1; J gene: TRBJ1-2; CDR3 protein: CATSDPAQGYTF
V gene: TRBV6-6; J gene: TRBJ2-2; CDR3 protein: CASSPNRGSGELFF
V gene: TRBV27; J gene: TRBJ2-7; CDR3 protein: CASSMGLYYEQYF
V gene: TRBV3-1/TRBV3-2; J gene: TRBJ2-3; CDR3 protein: CASSRGTGGRTDTQYF
V gene: TRBV4-3; J gene: TRBJ1-2; CDR3 protein: CASSQGYRGEGYTF
V gene: TRBV18; J gene: TRBJ1-2; CDR3 protein: CASSPQRDRDHHNYGYTF
V gene: TRBV19; J gene: TRBJ2-1; CDR3 protein: CASSIETPGLVFYNEQFF
V gene: TRBV7-2; J gene: TRBJ1-1; CDR3 protein: CASSLESAGLTEAFF
V gene: TRBV28; J gene: TRBJ1-1; CDR3 protein: CASSFTGLYTEAFF
V gene: TRBV10-3; J gene: TRBJ2-1; CDR3 protein: CATAGSNEQFF
V gene: TRBV24-1; J gene: TRBJ2-2; CDR3 protein: CATSDPQGTGELFF
V gene: TRBV5-6; J gene: TRBJ2-7; CDR3 protein: CASSFSEGEQYF
V gene: TRBV7-8; J gene: TRBJ2-1; CDR3 protein: CASSPLAGPYNEQFF
V gene: TRBV11-2; J gene: TRBJ1-1; CDR3 protein: CASSLEQGAEAFF
V gene: TRBV9; J gene: TRBJ2-1; CDR3 protein: CASSVRDRSGSYNEQFF
V gene: TRBV5-1; J gene: TRBJ2-6; CDR3 protein: CASSVGTNSGANVLTF
V gene: TRBV3-1/TRBV3-2; J gene: TRBJ2-1; CDR3 protein: CASSQEEGEQFF
V gene: TRBV7-3; J gene: TRBJ2-6; CDR3 protein: CASSLTAFSGANVLTF
V gene: TRBV28; J gene: TRBJ2-1; CDR3 protein: CASSLPSGTFSYNEQFF
V gene: TRBV5-1; J gene: TRBJ2-7; CDR3 protein: CASSPGQGNEQYF
V gene: TRBV28; J gene: TRBJ1-1; CDR3 protein: CASSLGYPTEAFF
V gene: TRBV6-2/TRBV6-3; J gene: TRBJ2-1; CDR3 protein: CASRPRQGYNEQFF
V gene: TRBV19; J gene: TRBJ2-1; CDR3 protein: CASGTDPYNEQFF
V gene: TRBV6-2/TRBV6-3; J gene: TRBJ2-3; CDR3 protein: CASSSGVASGTQYF
V gene: TRBV19; J gene: TRBJ2-2; CDR3 protein: CASKGQDANTGELFF
V gene: TRBV30; J gene: TRBJ2-3; CDR3 protein: CASQPGIDTQYF
V gene: TRBV6-5; J gene: TRBJ1-5; CDR3 protein: CASSYPRTGHNQPQHF
V gene: TRBV11-2; J gene: TRBJ2-1; CDR3 protein: CASSLRGGGSYNEQFF
V gene: TRBV19; J gene: TRBJ2-5; CDR3 protein: CASTPGAGVRETQYF
V gene: TRBV6-6; J gene: TRBJ1-6; CDR3 protein: CASSWGQDNSPLHF